This T cell receptor (beta chain) was observed in a study of cytomegalovirus exposure and HLA in healthy donors. Findings and limits, study-wide: The investigators catalogued 150 or so TCR beta chains as cytomegalovirus-associated.

Germline V gene data show CDR1 as SGHNT and CDR2 as YYREEE (reference sequence). V shed 4 bases, J shed 0 bases, and the junction held 6 bases outside the gene matches. CDR3 size: 17 residues. 13 Jbeta primers and 60 Vbeta primers were used for the PCR. Generated by immunoSEQ multiplex PCR, the TCRdb table keeps only in-frame clones and is missing some. The sample carries about 120,000 clones, roughly four fifths recorded once. Only a few counts were recorded for this clone. Its cognate antigen is unknown. The rearrangement uses TRBV5-4 and TRBJ2-6, with 8 bases aligning to TRBD1. Sequencing was performed on PBMCs. This sequence originates from a man aged 40-49 years in good health and CMV-seronegative. CDR3 sequence: CASSRGQGSSGANVLTF. CDR3 DNA: TGTGCCAGCAGCCGCGGACAGGGAAGCTCTGGGGCCAACGTCCTGACTTTC.